The next 8 T cell receptor beta chains were all read from a single sample in a study of identical twins. TCRdb re-called the 5' RACE reads through MiXCR, storing one row per CDR3 protein. The data hold 240,000 or so distinct CDR3 sequences, with approximately 12% observed a single time. This sample was also put to use in a study of yellow fever vaccine responses in identical twins.

The source material was memory (CD45RO+) T cells sorted from blood. Receptors were obtained from a woman in her late teens or twenties in good health.

This clonotype was seen only a few times. The chain recombines TRBV10-3 with TRBJ2-2, with 11 positions matching TRBD2. V shed 4 bases, J shed 0 bases, and the junction held 4 bases outside the gene matches. CDR1 and CDR2 from the germline V gene are ENHRY and SYGVKD. The CDR3 contains 17 residues. The DNA of the CDR3 is TGTGCCATCAGTGGGCTAGCGGGAGGCACGAACACCGGGGAGCTGTTTTTT. The encoded protein is CAISGLAGGTNTGELFF.

The chain couples TRBV6-6 to TRBJ2-7, with D possibly called TRBD1 or TRBD2 (6 bases each). This CDR3 spans 16 amino acids. V lost 0 bases and J 2 bases, leaving 14 bases between the germline ends. Germline assignment: CDR1 MNHNY and CDR2 SVGAGI (reference sequence). CDR3: CASSYSNRGPTYEQYF. The CDR3 DNA sequence: TGTGCCAGCAGTTACTCGAACCGGGGGCCTACCTACGAGCAGTACTTC.

This chain uses TRBV4-2 with TRBJ2-6, with 11 nucleotides matching TRBD1. Germline-derived CDR1 and CDR2 are LGHNA and YNFKEQ. The length of the CDR3 is 17 residues. The ends lost 5 bases at V and 2 bases at J; junction bases unmatched: 5. This chain's CDR3 is CASSSGQGATGANVLTF. As DNA, the CDR3 is TGTGCCAGCAGCTCCGGACAGGGGGCTACTGGGGCCAACGTCCTGACTTTC.

This clonotype was detected ten times or more. The genes are TRBV7-6 and TRBJ2-1, with D possibly being TRBD1 (5 bases). CDR1 and CDR2 from the germline V gene are SGHVS and FNYEAQ. The CDR3 is 15 residues long. Trimming cost V 1 base and J 7 bases, with 14 bases left between them. The CDR3 loop is CASSLVMGPWNEQFF. CDR3 sequence (DNA): TGTGCCAGCAGCTTAGTTATGGGGCCCTGGAATGAGCAGTTCTTC.

The chain combines TRBV6-1 with TRBJ1-6; D call uncertain. The CDR3 contains 13 residues. The V gene's germline CDR1 is MNHNS and CDR2 SASEGT. The V gene lost 4 bases and the J gene lost 7 bases, with 8 bases spanning the gap. The CDR3 protein is CASSAGQNSPLHF. The CDR3 DNA is TGTGCCAGCAGTGCGGGCCAAAATTCACCCCTCCACTTT.

The J gene is TRBJ2-2, the V gene TRBV3-1; D might be TRBD2 (5 bases). There are 11 residues in the CDR3. The germline CDR1 and CDR2 sequences are LGHDT and YNNKEL (reference sequence). Between the trimmed V and J ends, which lost 8 bases and 7 bases, there was a span of 8 bases. CDR3 sequence (DNA): TGTGCCAGCGGGAGACTCGGGGAGCTGTTTTTT. It codes for CASGRLGELFF.

This clonotype was seen at least ten times. The CDR3 here is CASSLGDKRETQYF. CDR3 nucleotide sequence: TGTGCCAGCAGCTTAGGCGATAAACGGGAGACCCAGTACTTC. The V and J genes are TRBV11-2 and TRBJ2-5; D call uncertain. This CDR3 is 14 amino acids long. The V gene's germline CDR1 is SGHAT and CDR2 FQNNGV. V lost 1 base and J lost 5, with 11 bases in between.

This clonotype came up many times. The chain links TRBV28 to TRBJ1-2; D is perhaps TRBD1 (6 bases). The CDR3 length is 15 residues. In germline, CDR1 is MDHEN, CDR2 SYDVKM. The V and J ends lost 3 bases and 1 base respectively, with 12 bases between them. The CDR3 is CASSLGGAHNYGYTF. In DNA form, the CDR3 reads TGTGCCAGCAGTTTGGGGGGCGCCCATAACTATGGCTACACCTTC.